These 25 T cell receptor beta chains were all obtained from the same sample, sequenced in a study of T cell responses to AZD1222 COVID-19 vaccine. Repertoires were generated with immunoSEQ multiplex PCR, while TCRdb's copy carries only in-frame clones and drops some. This table has 150,000 or so clones, around nine tenths appearing once. The sequencing here drew on peripheral blood, taken on day 0 of AZD1222 vaccination. The receptors derive from an adult in good health.

The V and J genes are TRBV28 and TRBJ1-3; TRBD1 is a possible D gene (6 bases). From germline, CDR1 is MDHEN and CDR2 SYDVKM. Trimming took 5 bases from V and 7 from J, leaving 18 bases between them. CDR3 length equals 15 residues. In DNA form, the CDR3 reads TGTGCCAGCAGTCCAACCAAGGGGGTAGGCAACACCATATATTTT. It codes for CASSPTKGVGNTIYF.

CDR3 DNA: TGTGCCAGCAGCAAGACAGGGCGCTCCTACGAGCAGTACTTC. It specifies CASSKTGRSYEQYF. This chain uses TRBV28 with TRBJ2-7, with 7 positions matching TRBD1. Germline V gene data show CDR1 as MDHEN and CDR2 as SYDVKM. The CDR3 is 14 amino acids. V shed 6 bases, J shed 0 bases, and the junction held 5 bases outside the gene matches. Filled out from reference TRBV28 and TRBJ2-7, the complete variable domain reads DVKVTQSSRYLVKRTGEKVFLECVQDMDHENMFWYRQDPGLGLRLIYFSYDVKMKEKGDIPEGYSVSREKKERFSLILESASTNQTSMYLCASSKTGRSYEQYFGPGTRLTVT.

The rearrangement links TRBV15 to TRBJ1-6; 7 bases line up with TRBD1. The trim removed 3 bases at V and 12 bases at J, leaving 8 bases unmatched. The CDR3 sequence is 14 residues long. Germline CDR1 LNHNV, CDR2 YYDKDF (reference sequence). The CDR3 protein is CATSRGQGVEPLHF. CDR3 coding DNA: TGTGCCACCAGCAGGGGGCAGGGGGTAGAACCCCTCCACTTT.

The chain has TRBV6-5 and TRBJ2-5, with a tentative D call TRBD1 (7 bases). V was trimmed by 6 bases and J by 2 bases, leaving 16 bases between them. The germline CDR1 and CDR2 sequences are MNHEY and SVGAGI. This CDR3 is built from 15 residues. CDR3 DNA sequence: TGTGCCAGCAGCCGCGGGACAGTAACACAAGAGACCCAGTACTTC. It translates to CASSRGTVTQETQYF.

Written as DNA, the CDR3 is TGTGCCAGCAGCTTAGGAAGTTGGGGACCTTATGGCTACACCTTC. Translating gives CASSLGSWGPYGYTF. The rearrangement links TRBV7-8 to TRBJ1-2; TRBD1 is a possible D gene (5 bases). V shed 1 base and J shed 5 bases, with 14 bases lying between them. The CDR3 sequence is 15 residues long. Germline values: CDR1 SGHVS, CDR2 FQNEAQ.

DNA of the CDR3: TGTGCCAGCAGCTTAATTGGCGGGGGAAGCACAGATACGCAGTATTTT. Protein: CASSLIGGGSTDTQYF. The chain couples TRBV7-2 to TRBJ2-3; 7 bases align to TRBD2. Looked up from germline, CDR1 is SGHTA and CDR2 is FQGNSA. After removal of 2 bases from V and 0 bases from J, the junction contained 5 bases not matched to a gene. The CDR3 has 16 amino acids. Full variable domain (remainder filled in from reference TRBV7-2 and TRBJ2-3): GAGVSQSPSNKVTEKGKDVELRCDPISGHTALYWYRQSLGQGLEFLIYFQGNSAPDKSGLPSDRFSAERTGGSVSTLTIQRTQQEDSAVYLCASSLIGGGSTDTQYFGPGTRLTVL.

The chain is built from TRBV7-3 and TRBJ2-3; D is perhaps TRBD1 (7 bases). Germline-derived CDR1 and CDR2 are SGHTA and FQGTGA. The CDR3 has 14 amino acids. Trimming shortened V by 2 bases and J by 5 bases, and 11 bases separated the two germline ends. Here the CDR3 DNA reads TGTGCCAGCAGCTTACTCCAGGGGGGAGATACGCAGTATTTT. This gives the protein CASSLLQGGDTQYF.

This clone was detected once. J is TRBJ2-3 and V is TRBV5-5, with no clear D. Trimming shortened V by 2 bases and J by 1 base, and 14 bases separated the two germline ends. Germline values: CDR1 SGHKS, CDR2 YYEKEE (reference sequence). The CDR3 is 16 residues long. The CDR3 DNA is TGTGCCAGCAGCTTAGAGGATGGATATGGCACAGATACGCAGTATTTT. Translating gives CASSLEDGYGTDTQYF. Full variable domain (rest looked up from reference TRBV5-5 and TRBJ2-3): DAGVTQSPTHLIKTRGQQVTLRCSPISGHKSVSWYQQVLGQGPQFIFQYYEKEERGRGNFPDRFSARQFPNYSSELNVNALLLGDSALYLCASSLEDGYGTDTQYFGPGTRLTVL.

This chain links TRBV7-2 with TRBJ1-5, with D possibly matching TRBD1 (5 bases). The CDR3 spans 15 residues. Germline V gene lookup returns CDR1 SGHTA and CDR2 FQGNSA. V was trimmed by 2 bases and J by 7 bases, leaving 15 bases between them. CDR3 sequence reads: CASSLKASGLQPQHF. CDR3 bases: TGTGCCAGCAGCTTAAAGGCCTCAGGGTTACAGCCCCAGCATTTT.

This chain connects TRBV23-1 to TRBJ1-1; possible D gene TRBD1, 6 bases. TRBV23-1 is designated an ORF whose function remains uncertain. V dropped 10 bases and J dropped 5 bases, with 20 bases sitting between them. The CDR3 consists of 14 residues. The CDR3 region has the DNA TGCGCCACCAGGTTCGGGGGGCTGCGGACTGAAGCTTTCTTT. It encodes CATRFGGLRTEAFF.

The V gene is TRBV25-1, the J gene TRBJ2-6; D uncertain. The CDR3 totals 16 residues. V was pared by 1 base and J by 2 bases, with 9 bases between. Germline V gene data show CDR1 as MGHDK and CDR2 as SYGVNS. In nucleotides, the CDR3 is TGTGCCAGCAGTGAATCCCAAGTCGCTGGGGCCAACGTCCTGACTTTC. It encodes CASSESQVAGANVLTF.

The chain uses TRBV4-2 and TRBJ1-6, with TRBD1 as a possible D gene (5 bases). V lost 0 bases and J lost 5, with 11 bases in between. The CDR3 spans 16 residues. Germline CDR1 and CDR2: LGHNA and YNFKEQ. CDR3 coding DNA: TGTGCCAGCAGCCAAGACGCATTGGGGCATAATTCACCCCTCCACTTT. Protein product: CASSQDALGHNSPLHF.

The chain combines TRBV29-1 with TRBJ2-5, with TRBD1 matching 12 bases. The CDR3 covers 16 residues. Germline lookup yields CDR1 SQVTM and CDR2 ANQGSEA. V was pared by 3 bases and J by 5 bases, with 10 bases of the junction left unmatched. The CDR3, as DNA: TGCAGCGTTGAGTATCTGGGACAGGGGGCTCGGGAGACCCAGTACTTC. It translates to CSVEYLGQGARETQYF. Together with reference TRBV29-1 and TRBJ2-5, the CDR3 gives the full variable domain: SAVISQKPSRDICQRGTSLTIQCQVDSQVTMMFWYRQQPGQSLTLIATANQGSEATYESGFVIDKFPISRPNLTFSTLTVSNMSPEDSSIYLCSVEYLGQGARETQYFGPGTRLLVL.

The chain carries TRBV7-9 and TRBJ2-3, with D perhaps matching TRBD1 (6 bases). The germline V gene encodes CDR1 SEHNR and CDR2 FQNEAQ (reference sequence). Trimming cost V 2 bases and J 3 bases, with 9 bases left between them. CDR3 size: 14 residues. The CDR3 here is CASSLHTGTDTQYF. The CDR3 region has the DNA TGTGCCAGCAGCTTACATACAGGGACAGATACGCAGTATTTT.

The V gene is TRBV27, the J gene TRBJ1-1, with D perhaps matching TRBD1 (6 bases). Germline V gene lookup returns CDR1 MNHEY and CDR2 SMNVEV (reference sequence). V lost 0 bases to trimming and J lost 5 bases, with 10 bases between them. This CDR3 has 14 residues. The CDR3 sequence: CASSLSGGWTEAFF. In DNA, the CDR3 is TGTGCCAGCAGTTTATCAGGGGGATGGACTGAAGCTTTCTTT.

The chain uses TRBV4-3 and TRBJ2-1; TRBD2 aligns across 11 bases. Germline V gene lookup returns CDR1 LGHNA and CDR2 YSLEER. V shed 5 bases and J 4 bases; nucleotides not matched to a gene: 4. The CDR3 runs 15 residues. This CDR3 is CASSGGLADYNEQFF. In DNA, the CDR3 is TGCGCCAGCAGCGGGGGACTAGCGGATTACAATGAGCAGTTCTTC.

This chain uses TRBV7-2 with TRBJ2-7, with TRBD2 identical over 7 bases. V lost 5 bases, J lost 7 bases, and 20 bases stayed unmatched. This CDR3 has 17 residues. The V gene's germline CDR1 is SGHTA and CDR2 FQGNSA. In nucleotides, the CDR3 is TGTGCCAGCAGCCCAAAGCTCAAGCGGGACTCGACGCGGGAGCAGTACTTC. Its translation is CASSPKLKRDSTREQYF.

The genes are TRBV7-9 and TRBJ2-5; unclear D gene. Germline CDR1 and CDR2: SEHNR and FQNEAQ (reference sequence). Trimming shortened V by 0 bases and J by 5 bases, and 13 bases separated the two germline ends. The CDR3 spans 15 residues. CDR3 in amino acids: CASSLARRGRETQYF. The CDR3 DNA reads as TGTGCCAGCAGCTTAGCCAGGAGAGGCCGGGAGACCCAGTACTTC.

The chain is built from TRBV7-2 and TRBJ1-1; TRBD1 might be the D (5 bases). Germline CDR1 SGHTA, CDR2 FQGNSA. This CDR3 contains 13 residues. Trimming took 2 bases from V and 11 from J, leaving 15 bases between them. CDR3 residues: CASSLLEGLEAFF. CDR3 nucleotide sequence: TGTGCCAGCAGCTTATTGGAGGGACTTGAGGCTTTCTTT.

The chain recombines TRBV2 with TRBJ2-5; 8 nucleotides align to TRBD2. CDR3 length: 15 residues. J lost 5 bases, V lost 3 bases, and 8 bases had no gene match. Germline-derived CDR1 and CDR2 are SNHLY and FYNNEI. This CDR3 is CASSDRAGRGETQYF. CDR3 sequence (DNA): TGTGCCAGCAGTGATCGCGCCGGGAGGGGGGAGACCCAGTACTTC.

V gene TRBV7-2 combines with J gene TRBJ1-5; 7 bases are a match to TRBD1. The CDR3 spans 14 residues. The junction had 3 bases not matched to a gene; V was cut back by 5 bases and J by 2 bases. Germline V gene lookup returns CDR1 SGHTA and CDR2 FQGNSA. CDR3 DNA: TGTGCCAGCAGCCCCAGGGGGGGCAATCAGCCCCAGCATTTT. This translates into CASSPRGGNQPQHF.

The chain combines TRBV5-1 with TRBJ2-5, with a tentative D call TRBD1 (6 bases). V lost 2 bases to trimming and J lost 5 bases, with 10 bases between them. Looked up from germline, CDR1 is SGHRS and CDR2 is YFSETQ. The CDR3 has 13 residues. The CDR3 here is CASSFLTGETQYF. The CDR3 DNA reads TGCGCCAGCAGCTTTTTAACAGGGGAGACCCAGTACTTC.

The chain recombines TRBV9 with TRBJ2-5, with 10 bases lining up with TRBD1. V shed 3 bases and J 6 bases; nucleotides not matched to a gene: 2. CDR1 is SGDLS, CDR2 YYNGEE, per germline. The CDR3 has 13 amino acids. The CDR3 DNA is TGTGCCAGCAGCGGACAGGGGGCCAAGACCCAGTACTTC. Translated: CASSGQGAKTQYF.

The genes are TRBV12-3 or TRBV12-4 and TRBJ2-3; tentatively, D is TRBD1 or TRBD2 (5 bases each). The CDR3 sequence is 12 residues long. Trimming removed 7 bases from V and 4 bases from J, with 9 bases in between. The chain's CDR3 is CASTGAPDTQYF. The CDR3 bases are TGTGCCAGCACCGGGGCCCCAGATACGCAGTATTTT.

This clone has more than one count but fewer than ten. The chain couples TRBV9 to TRBJ1-2; D might be TRBD1 (6 bases). This CDR3 region has 13 residues. V dropped 7 bases and J dropped 5 bases, with 15 bases sitting between them. In germline, CDR1 is SGDLS, CDR2 YYNGEE. CDR3 DNA sequence: TGTGCCAGCGGCCCGGGGGGCGCGTATGGCTACACCTTC. Translation gives CASGPGGAYGYTF.